This TCR beta chain derives from a study of blood T cell repertoires in COVID-19. The wider study: Samples of COVID-19 (acute and convalescent) were obtained from the United States, Italy and Spain. Sources were T cells, B-cell-depleted T cells, or PBMCs; the material itself was cDNA or gDNA.

This table comes from immunoSEQ multiplex PCR, and its TCRdb copy is limited to in-frame clones, with some not included. The table includes approximately 65,000 clones, roughly nine tenths detected once. V shed 2 bases, J shed 5 bases, and the junction held 4 bases outside the gene matches. The CDR3 sequence is 15 residues long. CDR1 is LGHDT and CDR2 is YNNKEL in the germline V gene (reference sequence). This chain joins TRBV3-1 (or the pseudogene TRBV3-2) and TRBJ2-7; 12 positions agree with TRBD1. This TCR was recovered from a woman aged 18 to 35 with acute or convalescent COVID-19. The sequencing input was peripheral blood. CDR3 DNA sequence: TGTGCCAGCAGCCAAAGGGGGACAGGGGGCAACGAGCAGTACTTC. Its protein product is CASSQRGTGGNEQYF.